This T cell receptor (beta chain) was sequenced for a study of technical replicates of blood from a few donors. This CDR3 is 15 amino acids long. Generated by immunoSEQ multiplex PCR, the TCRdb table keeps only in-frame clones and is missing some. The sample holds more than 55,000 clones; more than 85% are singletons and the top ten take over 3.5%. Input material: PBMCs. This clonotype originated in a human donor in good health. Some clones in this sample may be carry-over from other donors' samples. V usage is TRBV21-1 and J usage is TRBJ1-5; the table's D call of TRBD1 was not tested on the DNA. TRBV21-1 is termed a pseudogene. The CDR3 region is CASSKSGVIEQPQHF. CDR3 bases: TGTGCCAGCAGCAAATCAGGGGTTATAGAGCAGCCCCAGCATTTT.